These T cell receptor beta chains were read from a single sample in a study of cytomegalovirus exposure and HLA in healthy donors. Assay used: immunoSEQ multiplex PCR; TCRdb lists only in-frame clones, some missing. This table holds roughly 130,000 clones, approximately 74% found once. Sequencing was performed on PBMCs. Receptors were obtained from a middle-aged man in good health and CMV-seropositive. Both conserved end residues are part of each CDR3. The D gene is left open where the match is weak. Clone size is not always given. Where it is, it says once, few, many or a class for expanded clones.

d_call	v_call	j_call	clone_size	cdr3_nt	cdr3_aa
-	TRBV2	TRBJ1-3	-	TGTGCCAGCAGTCAACAGGGAAACACCATATATTTT	CASSQQGNTIYF
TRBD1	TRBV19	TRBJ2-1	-	TGTGCCAGTAGGGCCGGGACAGACAATTACAATGAGCAGTTCTTC	CASRAGTDNYNEQFF
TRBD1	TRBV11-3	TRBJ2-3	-	TGTGCCAGCAGCCAAAGCAGGGGGTTGGATACGCAGTATTTT	CASSQSRGLDTQYF
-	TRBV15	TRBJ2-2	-	TGTGCCACCAGCAGAGATCAGGGGTCGAACACCGGGGAGCTGTTTTTT	CATSRDQGSNTGELFF
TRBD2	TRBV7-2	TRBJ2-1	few	TGTGCCAGCAGCTTAAGAGGGACTAGTACCAATGAGCAGTTCTTC	CASSLRGTSTNEQFF
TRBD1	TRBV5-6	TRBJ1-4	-	TGTGCCAGCAGCTTGGCGGGACAGGGAGTTGGAGAAAAACTGTTTTTT	CASSLAGQGVGEKLFF
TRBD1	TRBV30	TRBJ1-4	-	TGTGCCTGGAGAGGGTGGGACAGGCAAAATGAAAAACTGTTTTTT	CAWRGWDRQNEKLFF
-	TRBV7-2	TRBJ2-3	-	TGTGCCACCTCGCCCCGGGACATTAGCACAGATACGCAGTATTTT	CATSPRDISTDTQYF
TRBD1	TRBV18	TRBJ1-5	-	TGTGCCAGCTCACCAGCTGGGACAGAAATCAATCAGCCCCAGCATTTT	CASSPAGTEINQPQHF
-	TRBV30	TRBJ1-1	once	TGTGCCTGGAGTGTACGGGCCGGGGACACTGAAGCTTTCTTT	CAWSVRAGDTEAFF